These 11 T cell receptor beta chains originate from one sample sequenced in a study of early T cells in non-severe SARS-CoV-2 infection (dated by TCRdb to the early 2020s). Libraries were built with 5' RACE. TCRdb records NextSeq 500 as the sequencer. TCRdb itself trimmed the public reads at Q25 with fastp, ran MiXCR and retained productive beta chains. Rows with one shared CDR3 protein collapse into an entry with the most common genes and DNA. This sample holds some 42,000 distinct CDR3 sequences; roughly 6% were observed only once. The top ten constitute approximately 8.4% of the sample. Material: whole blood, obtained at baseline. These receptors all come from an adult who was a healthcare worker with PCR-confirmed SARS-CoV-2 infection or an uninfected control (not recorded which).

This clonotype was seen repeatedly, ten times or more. The CDR3 DNA reads TGTGCCAGCAGCACACAGGGACTAGCGGATTACGAGCAGTACTTC. It encodes CASSTQGLADYEQYF. The V call is TRBV7-9, the J call TRBJ2-7; TRBD2 matches at 11 bases. The V gene's germline CDR1 is SEHNR and CDR2 FQNEAQ (reference sequence). Trimming at V came to 5 bases and at J to 4 bases, leaving 7 bases not matched to a gene. This CDR3 has 15 amino acids.

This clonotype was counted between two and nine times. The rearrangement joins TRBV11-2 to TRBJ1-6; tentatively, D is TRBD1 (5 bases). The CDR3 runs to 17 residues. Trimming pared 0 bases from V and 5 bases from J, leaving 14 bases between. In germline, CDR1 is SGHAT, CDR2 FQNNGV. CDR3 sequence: CASSLEPIARDNSPLHF. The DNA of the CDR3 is TGTGCCAGCAGCTTAGAACCAATCGCCAGGGATAATTCACCCCTCCACTTT.

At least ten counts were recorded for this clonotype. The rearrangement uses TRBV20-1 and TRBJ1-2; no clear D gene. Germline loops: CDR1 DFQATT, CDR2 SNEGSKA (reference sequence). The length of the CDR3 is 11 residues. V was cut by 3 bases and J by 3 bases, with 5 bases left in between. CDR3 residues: CSASKDYGYTF. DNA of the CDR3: TGCAGTGCTAGCAAGGACTATGGCTACACCTTC.

The DNA of the CDR3 is TGTGCCAGCAGCGGTAGGATGAACACTGAAGCTTTCTTT. This sequence encodes CASSGRMNTEAFF. The J gene is TRBJ1-1, the V gene TRBV5-4; no clear D gene. Germline V gene data show CDR1 as SGHNT and CDR2 as YYREEE (reference sequence). The CDR3 covers 13 residues. Trimming stripped 4 bases from V and 0 bases from J, with 7 bases between.

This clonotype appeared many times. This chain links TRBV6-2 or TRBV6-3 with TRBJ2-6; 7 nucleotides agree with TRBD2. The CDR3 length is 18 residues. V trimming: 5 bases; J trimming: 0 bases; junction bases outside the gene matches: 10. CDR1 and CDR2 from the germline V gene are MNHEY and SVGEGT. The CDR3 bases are TGTGCCAGCAGTCCCCTTATGGGGGGGTTCTCTGGGGCCAACGTCCTGACTTTC. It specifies CASSPLMGGFSGANVLTF.

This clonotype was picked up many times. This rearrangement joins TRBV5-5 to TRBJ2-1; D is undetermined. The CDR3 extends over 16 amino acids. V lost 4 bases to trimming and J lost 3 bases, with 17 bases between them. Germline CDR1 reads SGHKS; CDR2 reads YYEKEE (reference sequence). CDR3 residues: CASSPQTESYYNEQFF. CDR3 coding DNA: TGTGCCAGCAGCCCACAAACAGAGAGTTACTACAATGAGCAGTTCTTC.

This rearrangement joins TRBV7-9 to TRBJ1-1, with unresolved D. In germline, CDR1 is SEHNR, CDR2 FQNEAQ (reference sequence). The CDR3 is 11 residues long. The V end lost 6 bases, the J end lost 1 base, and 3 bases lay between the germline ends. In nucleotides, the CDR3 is TGTGCCAGCAGGGAGAACACTGAAGCTTTCTTT. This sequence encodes CASRENTEAFF.

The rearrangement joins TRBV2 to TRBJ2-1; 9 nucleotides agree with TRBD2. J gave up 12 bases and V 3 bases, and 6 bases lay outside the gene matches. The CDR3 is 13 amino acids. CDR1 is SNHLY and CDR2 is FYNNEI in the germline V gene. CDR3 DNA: TGTGCCAGCAGTGAGGAAGGAGCGGGGGGGCAGTTCTTC. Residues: CASSEEGAGGQFF.

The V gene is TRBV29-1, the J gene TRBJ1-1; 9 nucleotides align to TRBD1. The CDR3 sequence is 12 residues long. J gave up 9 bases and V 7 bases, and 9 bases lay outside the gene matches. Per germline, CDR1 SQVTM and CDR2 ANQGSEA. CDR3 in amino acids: CSGTGGRLKAFF. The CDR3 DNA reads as TGCAGCGGTACAGGGGGCCGGCTTAAAGCTTTCTTT. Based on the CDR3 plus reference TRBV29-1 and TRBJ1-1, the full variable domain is SAVISQKPSRDICQRGTSLTIQCQVDSQVTMMFWYRQQPGQSLTLIATANQGSEATYESGFVIDKFPISRPNLTFSTLTVSNMSPEDSSIYLCSGTGGRLKAFFGQGTRLTVV.

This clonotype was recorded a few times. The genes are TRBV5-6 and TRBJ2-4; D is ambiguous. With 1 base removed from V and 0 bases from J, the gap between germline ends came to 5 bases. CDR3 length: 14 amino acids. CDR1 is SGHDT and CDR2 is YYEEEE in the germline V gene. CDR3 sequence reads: CASSLYTAKNIQYF. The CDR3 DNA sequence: TGTGCCAGCAGCTTGTATACAGCCAAAAACATTCAGTACTTC.

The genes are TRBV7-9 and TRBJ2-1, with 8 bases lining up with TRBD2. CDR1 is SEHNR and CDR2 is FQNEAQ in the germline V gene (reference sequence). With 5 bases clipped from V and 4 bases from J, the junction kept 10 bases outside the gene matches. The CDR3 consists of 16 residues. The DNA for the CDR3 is TGTGCCAGCAGCATCACCGGGACTAGGGGGTACAATGAGCAGTTCTTC. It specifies CASSITGTRGYNEQFF.